This T cell receptor beta chain emerged from a study of cytomegalovirus exposure and HLA in healthy donors. Points from the study as a whole: Cytomegalovirus-associated status was assigned to 164 TCR beta chains. Reportedly, cytomegalovirus status was diagnosed with high sensitivity and specificity.

Concerning this clone: Its antigen is not identified.

Germline V gene sequence: CDR1 MNHEY, CDR2 SVGAGI. The CDR3 has 12 amino acids. Trimming cost V 10 bases and J 5 bases; bases outside gene matches: 6. The PCR used 60 Vbeta and 13 Jbeta primers. TCRdb keeps only in-frame clones here, not all; method: immunoSEQ multiplex PCR. Its table lists 130,000 to 150,000 clones. This sequence originates from a male donor in good health and CMV-seronegative. V and J are TRBV6-5 and TRBJ2-5; the match to TRBD2 covers 8 bases. Material for sequencing was PBMCs. CDR3 protein: CATGLAGETQYF. CDR3 sequence (DNA): TGTGCCACCGGACTAGCCGGGGAGACCCAGTACTTC.